This T cell receptor beta chain was recovered during a study of blood T cell repertoires in COVID-19. About the research overall: Donors in the United States, Italy and Spain gave samples during acute or convalescent COVID-19. Sources were T cells, B-cell-depleted T cells, or PBMCs; the material itself was cDNA or gDNA.

Trimming removed 6 bases at V and 4 bases at J, with 24 bases between. Per germline, CDR1 KGHSH and CDR2 LQKENI. The CDR3 totals 17 residues. Original data processing: Reference gene primer amplification in the assay estimated nucleated cell counts. Some clones are missing from TCRdb's copy, which holds only in-frame ones; the method was immunoSEQ multiplex PCR. V and J calls and clone size are given by that table; D and trimming were obtained from the DNA. The sample yields under 300,000 clones, around 83% seen once. The chain joins TRBV18 to TRBJ1-1; D remains ambiguous. The source material was peripheral blood. The receptor's source is a woman aged 35 to 49 who had recovered from COVID-19. CDR3 protein: CASSQQTVPGSSTEAFF. CDR3 in DNA: TGTGCCAGCTCCCAGCAGACGGTCCCAGGATCGAGCACTGAAGCTTTCTTT.